This TCR beta chain was observed in a study of T cells in Graves' hyperthyroidism and ophthalmopathy (dated by TCRdb to about 2019). General notes on the study: Peripheral blood samples were taken at the time of initial diagnosis, prior to any treatment. Thyroid tissue and blood T-cell repertoires from about 6 Graves' hyperthyroidism patients were also compared in the study. A discovery cohort of around 100 patients, approximately 44 with Graves' ophthalmopathy and about 58 with stable Graves' hyperthyroidism, was used to find distinguishing TCR V-J signatures. Whether ophthalmopathy could be predicted prospectively was tested in an independent validation cohort made up of approximately 19 hyperthyroidism patients plus 17 patients who later progressed to ophthalmopathy. For training and testing, the 100 or so patients in the discovery cohort were randomly divided in a 7:3 ratio. The paper reports TCR Vbeta CDR3 sequencing of more than 120 peripheral blood samples: 43 ophthalmopathy, about 75 hyperthyroidism and roughly 17 progressor patients. Following sampling, methimazole starting at 30 mg daily was given to hyperthyroidism patients, and high-dose intravenous methylprednisolone was given to ophthalmopathy patients. Study-wide conclusions, independent of this receptor: No statistical method was used to set the sample size in advance, and investigators knew the group allocation. In validation, the model predicted progression to ophthalmopathy with over 65% sensitivity and approximately 78% specificity, a median of 6.5 months before onset. Most expanded thyroid clonotypes (frequency above 0.001) were also detected in blood, a finding suggesting that blood repertoires may reflect thyroid immune responses. In cross-validation, a model built on a 13 V-J signature told ophthalmopathy apart from stable hyperthyroidism with approximately 90% sensitivity and around 84% specificity, and in testing the same model reached 80%/75%.

Stable Graves' hyperthyroidism was defined as the absence of progression to ophthalmopathy over 18 months of follow-up. Hyperthyroidism patients were aged 18 to 65 years and newly diagnosed, with disease duration of less than 2 months. The study excluded patients with uncontrolled infections, other autoimmune diseases, pregnancy or lactation. Clinical symptoms, serum thyroxine and TRAb, thyroid ultrasound, and orbital computed tomography formed the basis for the diagnoses. PBMCs were separated from 10 ml of fresh peripheral blood using Ficoll-Paque density gradient centrifugation. Total RNA was extracted with Trizol reagent, and quality was checked on an Agilent 2100 Bioanalyzer. Amplification of TCR beta CDR3 regions was carried out from RNA transcripts. The TCR CDR3 was subjected to a first round of RT-PCR using the HTBI primer set and the Qiagen OneStep RT-PCR kit. The libraries were constructed in a second round of multiplex PCR and then size-selected and purified. Sequencing of the libraries was done on an Illumina HiSeq2000 using paired-end 100 bp reads. Concerning the study's data processing: SOAPnuke was used to process the raw data, throwing out any read that contained adapters or uncalled bases, had a mean Phred below 15, or lacked an exact constant-primer or identifier match. COPE v1.2.5 was used to merge high-quality paired reads, and clonotypes were defined as unique nucleotide sequences. MiTCR v1.1 was used to align the clonotypes against IMGT TRBV, TRBD and TRBJ reference segments. The analysis included only V-J combinations with a frequency above 0.0001, which together covered approximately 99% of the repertoires. A TCS score was defined as the ratio of F50 (clonal expansion) to E x V (chaos), with BLOSUM62-based TCRdist applied between CDR3 peptides within each V-J. Welch's t-statistics and random forest reduced just over 500 V-J features to roughly 13, which were used in a naive Bayes classifier (R e1071). Clones were called with MiXCR by TCRdb after fastp trimmed the public reads at Q25, and only in-frame beta chains were retained. Merged by CDR3 protein, the rows form single entries marked with the most common genes and DNA. TCRdb assigned the V and J calls; the authors' analysis was not used. Across this sample there are hundreds of thousands of distinct CDR3 sequences, with about 14% seen only once. Clones ranked in the top ten supply approximately 13% of the sample.

A note on this clonotype: The antigen it recognizes is unknown. The input lacks base qualities; no much larger clone sits a single base away.

Sequences SQVTM (CDR1) and ANQGSEA (CDR2) are obtained from the germline V gene. Germline trimming: 4 bases from V, 1 base from J; junction bases outside gene matches: 6. From the cysteine through the phenylalanine, the CDR3 covers 17 amino acids. Only the CDR3 part of the read is kept: 51 bases, read in frame from the first base. Sequences were obtained from blood. This clonotype was sampled from a woman in her forties with Graves' hyperthyroidism. The chain couples TRBV29-1 to TRBJ2-6, and 11 junctional nucleotides match TRBD1. The DNA reads TGCAGCGTTGGGTGGGGGGACAGGGGGTCTGGGGCCAACGTCCTGACTTTC. The translation is CSVGWGDRGSGANVLTF.